Below are 24 T cell receptor beta chains sequenced from a single sample in a study of PD-1 blockade in classical Hodgkin lymphoma. The table came from immunoSEQ multiplex PCR; TCRdb's copy has only in-frame clones and leaves some out. The sample shows about 26,000 clones, 65% to 90% of them seen only once. Brentuximab vedotin exposure varied among the patients, all of whom had relapsed after autologous stem cell transplantation. The source was peripheral blood mononuclear cells (PBMCs), collected at baseline. The receptors were gathered from a human donor with classical Hodgkin lymphoma.

The V gene is TRBV27, the J gene TRBJ2-7; D might be TRBD1 (6 bases). Germline V lookup: CDR1 MNHEY, CDR2 SMNVEV (reference sequence). V was pared by 1 base and J by 4 bases, with 20 bases between. The CDR3 is made up of 17 amino acids. In DNA, the CDR3 is TGTGCCAGCAGTTTATTATGCGGACAGAGATCTTCGTACGAGCAGTACTTC. As protein: CASSLLCGQRSSYEQYF.

The V call is TRBV7-2, the J call TRBJ2-5; 9 nucleotides line up with TRBD2. The germline CDR1 and CDR2 sequences are SGHTA and FQGNSA. The CDR3 runs to 14 residues. V trimming: 5 bases; J trimming: 5 bases; junction bases outside the gene matches: 6. The DNA of the CDR3 is TGTGCCAGCAGCACCCAAACTAGCGGGGAGACCCAGTACTTC. Its protein is CASSTQTSGETQYF.

The V call is TRBV5-1, the J call TRBJ1-1; D gene ambiguous. V lost 2 bases, J lost 5 bases, and 7 bases lay in between. Germline CDR1 is SGHRS and CDR2 is YFSETQ. The CDR3 is 12 amino acids. CDR3: CASSFGETEAFF. CDR3 nucleotide sequence: TGCGCCAGCAGCTTCGGTGAGACTGAAGCTTTCTTT.

The rearrangement uses TRBV1 and TRBJ1-4; the table calls TRBD1, which could not be checked here. TRBV1 is designated a pseudogene. This CDR3 region has 19 residues. CDR3 sequence: CTSSQDWAGQTPPNEKLFF. CDR3 bases: TGCACCAGCAGCCAAGATTGGGCCGGACAGACCCCACCTAATGAAAAACTGTTTTTT.

The DNA of the CDR3 is TGTGCCAGCAGCCAAAAAACAGGGGGACTAAACACAGATACGCAGTATTTT. Protein product: CASSQKTGGLNTDTQYF. The V call is TRBV4-2, the J call TRBJ2-3; possibly TRBD1 for D (8 bases). V dropped 2 bases and J dropped 2 bases, with 17 bases sitting between them. Per the germline V gene, CDR1 is LGHNA and CDR2 is YNFKEQ. The CDR3 extends over 17 amino acids.

The V and J genes are TRBV19 and TRBJ2-2, with 8 bases lining up with TRBD2. Germline V lookup: CDR1 LNHDA, CDR2 SQIVND (reference sequence). There are 16 residues in the CDR3. V lost 5 bases, J lost 0 bases, and 5 bases stayed unmatched. CDR3 residues: CASSSRLASNTGELFF. The CDR3 nucleotides are TGTGCCAGTAGTTCCAGACTAGCGTCGAACACCGGGGAGCTGTTTTTT.

The chain joins TRBV20-1 to TRBJ1-5; no clear D. The germline V and J ends were trimmed by 7 bases and 1 base, with 5 bases remaining between them. Germline values: CDR1 DFQATT, CDR2 SNEGSKA (reference sequence). This CDR3 is 11 amino acids long. The chain's CDR3 is CSEPSNQPQHF. The CDR3 coding sequence is TGCAGTGAACCAAGCAATCAGCCCCAGCATTTT.

The chain combines TRBV5-6 with TRBJ1-2; 10 bases line up with TRBD1. Losses at the gene ends were 4 bases for V and 1 base for J; bases not matched to a gene: 7. Germline V CDR1 and CDR2: SGHDT, YYEEEE. The CDR3 spans 16 residues. The CDR3 sequence is CASSRDRGRYNYGYTF. In nucleotides, the CDR3 is TGTGCCAGCAGCCGGGACAGGGGACGATATAACTATGGCTACACCTTC.

V and J are TRBV5-8 and TRBJ1-5; TRBD1 agrees at 7 bases. CDR1 is SGHTS, CDR2 YDEGEE, per germline. The CDR3 length is 14 residues. Trimming removed 4 bases from V and 10 bases from J; junction bases left unmatched: 11. The CDR3 loop is CASSQGTASPPQHF. CDR3 nucleotides: TGTGCCAGCAGCCAGGGGACAGCCAGCCCCCCCCAGCATTTT.

The chain recombines TRBV7-9 with TRBJ2-7; D is ambiguous. Germline V gene sequence: CDR1 SEHNR, CDR2 FQNEAQ (reference sequence). The V and J ends lost 5 bases and 2 bases respectively, with 10 bases between them. CDR3 length equals 13 residues. The CDR3 is CASSGKVPYEQYF. The CDR3 coding sequence is TGTGCCAGCAGCGGTAAAGTTCCCTACGAGCAGTACTTC. The full variable domain, completed using reference TRBV7-9 and TRBJ2-7, is DTGVSQNPRHKITKRGQNVTFRCDPISEHNRLYWYRQTLGQGPEFLTYFQNEAQLEKSRLLSDRFSAERPKGSFSTLEIQRTEQGDSAMYLCASSGKVPYEQYFGPGTRLTVT.

The J gene is TRBJ1-1, the V gene TRBV25-1; tentatively, D is TRBD1 (5 bases). Trimming took off 2 bases at V and 4 bases at J, with 11 bases between the two ends. Germline CDR1 and CDR2: MGHDK and SYGVNS. This CDR3 spans 14 amino acids. The DNA of the CDR3 is TGTGCCAGCAGTGAAGGAGGGGCGCTCACTGAAGCTTTCTTT. Protein: CASSEGGALTEAFF. The variable domain in full, with the rest retrieved from reference TRBV25-1 and TRBJ1-1, is EADIYQTPRYLVIGTGKKITLECSQTMGHDKMYWYQQDPGMELHLIHYSYGVNSTEKGDLSSESTVSRIRTEHFPLTLESARPSHTSQYLCASSEGGALTEAFFGQGTRLTVV.

The J gene is TRBJ1-1, the V gene TRBV5-1; D unclear. The ends were cut back, 2 bases at V and 0 bases at J, with 5 bases in the middle. This CDR3 contains 13 residues. Germline CDR1 and CDR2: SGHRS and YFSETQ. The CDR3 sequence: CASSFRMNTEAFF. CDR3 coding DNA: TGCGCCAGCAGCTTTAGAATGAACACTGAAGCTTTCTTT.

The chain joins TRBV5-1 to TRBJ1-6; 7 bases are shared with TRBD1. The CDR3 is 16 residues long. Germline-derived CDR1 and CDR2 are SGHRS and YFSETQ. V dropped 5 bases and J dropped 7; count of bases not matched to a gene: 12. The CDR3 here is CASSPQGVSANSPLHF. The CDR3 DNA reads as TGCGCCAGCAGTCCCCAGGGGGTCTCCGCGAATTCACCCCTCCACTTT.

The chain employs TRBV9 and TRBJ1-1, with a weak D call TRBD1 (6 bases). V was shortened by 1 base and J by 4 bases, with 8 bases between the two germline ends. Looked up from germline, CDR1 is SGDLS and CDR2 is YYNGEE. This CDR3 spans 13 amino acids. The CDR3 DNA sequence: TGTGCCAGCAGCGTACAGGGGTCCACTGAAGCTTTCTTT. It yields the protein CASSVQGSTEAFF.

The chain employs TRBV27 and TRBJ1-2; 8 bases fit TRBD1. The CDR3 is 12 residues long. Germline CDR1 and CDR2: MNHEY and SMNVEV (reference sequence). V lost 6 bases to trimming and J lost 4 bases; unmatched junction nucleotides: 1. The CDR3 DNA sequence: TGTGCCAGCAGGACAGGGGCCTATGGCTACACCTTC. As protein: CASRTGAYGYTF.

In this sample, this clone turned up once. This chain joins TRBV6-5 and TRBJ1-2; D gene ambiguous. Per germline, CDR1 MNHEY and CDR2 SVGAGI. CDR3 length: 15 residues. V was shortened by 5 bases and J by 1 base, with 14 bases between the two germline ends. CDR3 coding DNA: TGTGCCAGCAGTAAGGACGGCGGACGTAACTATGGCTACACCTTC. It codes for CASSKDGGRNYGYTF.

The V and J genes are TRBV7-9 and TRBJ1-4; weak D call: TRBD1 (6 bases). The germline V gene has CDR1 SEHNR and CDR2 FQNEAQ (reference sequence). Trimming shortened V by 2 bases and J by 8 bases, and 15 bases separated the two germline ends. The length of the CDR3 is 15 residues. DNA for the CDR3: TGTGCCAGCAGCTTAATTAGTTTTGGGGGCGAAAAACTGTTTTTT. This encodes CASSLISFGGEKLFF.

The chain joins TRBV4-1 to TRBJ1-2, with 8 bases aligning to TRBD1. The CDR3 totals 14 residues. Germline values: CDR1 MGHRA, CDR2 YSYEKL. Trimming at V came to 4 bases and at J to 3 bases, leaving 4 bases not matched to a gene. The CDR3 DNA sequence: TGCGCCAGCAGCCGATCAGGGGGCGACTATGGCTACACCTTC. It specifies CASSRSGGDYGYTF.

Worth noting for this clone: The same CDR3 is also encoded by other DNA sequences in this sample. The chain combines TRBV5-1 with TRBJ1-1; D is uncertain. Looked up from germline, CDR1 is SGHRS and CDR2 is YFSETQ. The V end lost 0 bases, the J end lost 5 bases, and 5 bases lay between the germline ends. The CDR3 length is 12 residues. The CDR3 bases are TGCGCCAGCAGCTTGGTCGGTACTGAAGCTTTCTTT. The encoded protein is CASSLVGTEAFF.

The rearrangement uses TRBV7-9 and TRBJ1-4; D remains unclear. CDR1 and CDR2 (germline): SEHNR, FQNEAQ (reference sequence). V was cut by 5 bases and J by 14 bases, with 15 bases left in between. The CDR3 is made up of 12 amino acids. In DNA form, the CDR3 reads TGTGCCAGCAGCGAACCGCTTGAAGTCCTGTTTTTT. Encoded protein: CASSEPLEVLFF.

This clone has just one count. The rearrangement uses TRBV6-5 and TRBJ1-2; 10 bases are a match to TRBD1. CDR3 length: 15 residues. The germline CDR1 and CDR2 sequences are MNHEY and SVGAGI. V dropped 8 bases and J dropped 4; count of bases not matched to a gene: 10. CDR3 sequence (DNA): TGTGCCAGCCGGAAGAGGGACAGGGGTGGCTATGGCTACACCTTC. It translates to CASRKRDRGGYGYTF.

The J gene is TRBJ1-1, the V gene TRBV5-1; the D is unclear. CDR1 is SGHRS, CDR2 YFSETQ, per germline. The ends were cut back, 2 bases at V and 0 bases at J, with 8 bases in the middle. This CDR3 contains 14 residues. CDR3 nucleotide sequence: TGCGCCAGCAGCTTCCGACAACTGAACACTGAAGCTTTCTTT. Its protein product is CASSFRQLNTEAFF.

In DNA form, the CDR3 reads TGTGCCAGCAGTCCAAACCCGACAGCCGCCATTAACTATGGCTACACCTTC. Its protein is CASSPNPTAAINYGYTF. V gene TRBV2 combines with J gene TRBJ1-2, with D maybe TRBD1 (5 bases). Trimming removed 5 bases at V and 1 base at J, with 20 bases between. CDR3 length equals 17 residues. Germline CDR1 and CDR2: SNHLY and FYNNEI. The variable domain in full, completed from reference TRBV2 and TRBJ1-2, reads EPEVTQTPSHQVTQMGQEVILRCVPISNHLYFYWYRQILGQKVEFLVSFYNNEISEKSEIFDDQFSVERPDGSNFTLKIRSTKLEDSAMYFCASSPNPTAAINYGYTFGSGTRLTVV.

The chain links TRBV4-2 to TRBJ2-3; TRBD2 is a possible D gene (7 bases). Trimming pared 4 bases from V and 3 bases from J, leaving 17 bases between. Germline assignment: CDR1 LGHNA and CDR2 YNFKEQ. CDR3 length equals 16 residues. The CDR3 bases are TGTGCCAGCAGCCTCCCGGGGGGCCCCAAAACAGATACGCAGTATTTT. Residues: CASSLPGGPKTDTQYF.